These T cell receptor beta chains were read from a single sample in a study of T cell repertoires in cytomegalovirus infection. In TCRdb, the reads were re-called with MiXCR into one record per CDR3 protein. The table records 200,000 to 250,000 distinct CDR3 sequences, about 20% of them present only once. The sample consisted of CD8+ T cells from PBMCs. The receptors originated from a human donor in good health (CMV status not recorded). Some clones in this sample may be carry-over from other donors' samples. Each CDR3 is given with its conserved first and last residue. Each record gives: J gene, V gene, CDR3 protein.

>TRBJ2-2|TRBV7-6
CASSLGYGATGELFF
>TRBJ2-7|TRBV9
CASSVGASPYEQYF
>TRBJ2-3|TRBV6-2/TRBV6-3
CASSYLSGGATDTQYF
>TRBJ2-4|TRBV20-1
CSARESGRKLAKNIQYF
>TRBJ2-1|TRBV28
CASSFTAGGMNEQFF
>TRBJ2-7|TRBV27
CASSAYPTGAEQYF
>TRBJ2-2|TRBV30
CAWSVLEDGELFF
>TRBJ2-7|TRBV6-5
CASRRDRVSAEQYF
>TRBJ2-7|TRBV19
CASSAGRAYEQYF
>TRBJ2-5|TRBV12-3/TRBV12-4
CASSYAVGLVETQYF
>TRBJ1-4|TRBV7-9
CASRRDGINEKLFF
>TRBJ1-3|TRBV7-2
CASGRFGEYGGNTIYF
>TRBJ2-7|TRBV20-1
CSASFGTTYEQYF
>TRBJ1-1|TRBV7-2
CASSFLGPMNTEAFF
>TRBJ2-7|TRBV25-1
CASGTGAYEQYF
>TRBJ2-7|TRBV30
CAWRDSSYEQYF
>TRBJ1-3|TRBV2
CAKTDGLAGNTIYF
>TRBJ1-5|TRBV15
CATSSHLSNQPQHF
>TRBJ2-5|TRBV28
CASGGMTSGVYQETQYF
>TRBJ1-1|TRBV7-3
CASSLNNGAEAFF
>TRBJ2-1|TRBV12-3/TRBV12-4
CASSSGGALNEQFF
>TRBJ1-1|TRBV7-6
CASSHTGAYLNLNTEAFF
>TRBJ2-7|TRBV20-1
CSARPPDRAEQYF
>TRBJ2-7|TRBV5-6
CASSISGSTYEQYF
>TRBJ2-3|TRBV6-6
CASSYSRAGLTDTQYF
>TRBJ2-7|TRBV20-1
CSARDGAGALLSYEQYF
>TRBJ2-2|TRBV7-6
CASSLLDGNTGELFF
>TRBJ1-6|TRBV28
CASSRGGPLHF
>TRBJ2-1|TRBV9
CASSQNSGLASSYNEQFF
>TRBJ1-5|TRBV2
CASSVDRMASGNQPQHF
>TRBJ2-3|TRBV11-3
CASSLYPQGYTQYF
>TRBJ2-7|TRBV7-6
CASSPSSGGLSYEQYF
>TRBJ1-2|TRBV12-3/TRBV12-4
CASSGTGGDYGYTF
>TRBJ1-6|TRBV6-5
CASRSGGSPLHF
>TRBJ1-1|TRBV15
CATSPALFTEAFF
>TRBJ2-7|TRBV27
CASSSYEGSPYEQYF
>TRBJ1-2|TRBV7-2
CASSLEGNWNYGYTF
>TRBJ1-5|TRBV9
CASSPGGSGNQPQHF
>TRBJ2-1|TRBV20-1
CSARFVGSSYNEQFF
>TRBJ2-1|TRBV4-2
CASSPLGGYNEQFF
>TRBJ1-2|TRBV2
CASSESPETNYGYTF
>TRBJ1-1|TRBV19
CASSIVWGYSTEAFF
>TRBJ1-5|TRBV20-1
CSARDSDTERPQHF
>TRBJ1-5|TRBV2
CASTPTITDNQPQHF
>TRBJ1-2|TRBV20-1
CSAREQIWTAGIYGYTF